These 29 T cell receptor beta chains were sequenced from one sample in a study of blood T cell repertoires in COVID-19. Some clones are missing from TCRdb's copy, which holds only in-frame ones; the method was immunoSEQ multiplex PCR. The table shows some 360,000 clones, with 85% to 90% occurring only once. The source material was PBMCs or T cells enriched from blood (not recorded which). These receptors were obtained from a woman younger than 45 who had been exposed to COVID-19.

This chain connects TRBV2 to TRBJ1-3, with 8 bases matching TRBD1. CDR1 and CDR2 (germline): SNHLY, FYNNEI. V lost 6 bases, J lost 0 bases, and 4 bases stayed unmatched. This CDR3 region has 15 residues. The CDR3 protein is CASSRTGHSGNTIYF. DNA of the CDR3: TGTGCCAGCAGCCGGACAGGGCACTCTGGAAACACCATATATTTT.

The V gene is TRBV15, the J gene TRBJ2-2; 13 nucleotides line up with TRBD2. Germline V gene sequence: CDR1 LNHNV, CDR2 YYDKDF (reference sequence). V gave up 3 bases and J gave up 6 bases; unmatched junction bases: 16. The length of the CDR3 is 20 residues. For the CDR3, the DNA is TGTGCCACCAGCAGCGGACTAGCGGGAGCCTGGAAACGGGTTCCCGGGGAGCTGTTTTTT. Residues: CATSSGLAGAWKRVPGELFF.

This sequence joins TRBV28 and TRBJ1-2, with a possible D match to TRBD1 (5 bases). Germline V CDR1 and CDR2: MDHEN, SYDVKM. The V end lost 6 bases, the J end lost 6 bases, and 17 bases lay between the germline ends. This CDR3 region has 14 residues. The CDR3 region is CASRTRDFGDGYTF. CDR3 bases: TGTGCCAGCAGAACCCGGGACTTTGGAGATGGCTACACCTTC.

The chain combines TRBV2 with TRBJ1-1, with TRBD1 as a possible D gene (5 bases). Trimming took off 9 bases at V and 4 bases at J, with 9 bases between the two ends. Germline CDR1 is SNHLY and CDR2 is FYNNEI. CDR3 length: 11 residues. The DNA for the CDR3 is TGTGCCAGGACAGTGGGCACTGAAGCTTTCTTT. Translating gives CARTVGTEAFF.

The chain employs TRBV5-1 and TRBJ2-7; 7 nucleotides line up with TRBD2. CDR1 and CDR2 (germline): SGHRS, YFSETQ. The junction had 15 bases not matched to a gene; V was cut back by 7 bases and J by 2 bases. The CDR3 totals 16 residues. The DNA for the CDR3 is TGCGCCAGCGGGGAGGGCGCGGGCAGGGTGCCCTACGAGCAGTACTTC. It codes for CASGEGAGRVPYEQYF.

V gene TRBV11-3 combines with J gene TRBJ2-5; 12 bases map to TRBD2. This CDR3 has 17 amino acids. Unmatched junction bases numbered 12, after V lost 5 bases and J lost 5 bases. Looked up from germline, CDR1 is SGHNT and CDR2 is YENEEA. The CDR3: CASSLPSGRACRETQYF. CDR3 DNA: TGTGCCAGCAGCCTACCTAGCGGGAGGGCCTGTAGGGAGACCCAGTACTTC.

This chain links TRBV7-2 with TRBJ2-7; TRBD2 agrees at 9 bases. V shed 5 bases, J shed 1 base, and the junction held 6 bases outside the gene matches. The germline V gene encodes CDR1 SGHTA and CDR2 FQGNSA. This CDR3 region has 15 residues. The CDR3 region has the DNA TGTGCCAGCAGCATGACTAGCGGAGGGTCCTACGAGCAGTACTTC. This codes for CASSMTSGGSYEQYF.

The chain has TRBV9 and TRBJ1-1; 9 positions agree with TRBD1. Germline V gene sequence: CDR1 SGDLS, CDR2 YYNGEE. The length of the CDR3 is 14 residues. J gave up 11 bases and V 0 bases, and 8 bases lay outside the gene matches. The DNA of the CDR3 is TGTGCCAGCAGCGTAGGAGGGGGACAGGGTCCGGCTTTCTTT. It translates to CASSVGGGQGPAFF.

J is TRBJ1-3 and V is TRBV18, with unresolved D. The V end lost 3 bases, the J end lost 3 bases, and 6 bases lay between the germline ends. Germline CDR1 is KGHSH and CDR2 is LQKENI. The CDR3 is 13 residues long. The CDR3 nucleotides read TGTGCCAGCTCACCGACGGGTGGAAACACCATATATTTT. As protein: CASSPTGGNTIYF.

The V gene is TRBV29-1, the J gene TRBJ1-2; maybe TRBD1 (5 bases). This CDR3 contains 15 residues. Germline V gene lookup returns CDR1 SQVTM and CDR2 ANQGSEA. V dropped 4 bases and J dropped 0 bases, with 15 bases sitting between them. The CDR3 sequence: CSVGLGHLTNYGYTF. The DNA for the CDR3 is TGCAGCGTTGGGTTGGGGCACCTCACTAACTATGGCTACACCTTC.

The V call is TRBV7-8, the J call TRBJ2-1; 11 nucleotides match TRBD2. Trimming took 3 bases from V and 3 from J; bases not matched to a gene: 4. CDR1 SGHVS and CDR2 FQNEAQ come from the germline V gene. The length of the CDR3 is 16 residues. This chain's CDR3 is CASSFIAGGIYNEQFF. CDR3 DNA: TGTGCCAGCAGCTTTATAGCGGGAGGGATCTACAATGAGCAGTTCTTC.

The CDR3 DNA sequence: TGTGCCAGTAGTATGGGACTAGCGGGGAGAGGGGAGCTGTTTTTT. The encoded protein is CASSMGLAGRGELFF. The rearrangement links TRBV19 to TRBJ2-2; 13 positions match TRBD2. The CDR3 has 15 amino acids. J gave up 8 bases and V 3 bases, and 3 bases lay outside the gene matches. The germline CDR1 and CDR2 sequences are LNHDA and SQIVND (reference sequence).

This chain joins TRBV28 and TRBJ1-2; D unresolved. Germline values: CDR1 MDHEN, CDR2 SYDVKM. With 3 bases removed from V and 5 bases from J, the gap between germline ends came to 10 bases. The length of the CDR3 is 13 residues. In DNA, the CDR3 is TGTGCCAGCAGTTTCCCAGAGACTTATGGCTACACCTTC. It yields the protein CASSFPETYGYTF.

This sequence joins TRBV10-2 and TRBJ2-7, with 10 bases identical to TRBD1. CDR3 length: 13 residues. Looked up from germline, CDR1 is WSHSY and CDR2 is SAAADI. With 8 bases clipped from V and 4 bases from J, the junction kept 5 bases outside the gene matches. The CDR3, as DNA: TGCGCCAGCCGGGACAGGGGTTCGTACGAGCAGTACTTC. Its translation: CASRDRGSYEQYF.

CDR3 sequence: CASSFVSRSDTQYF. The CDR3 nucleotides are TGTGCCAGCAGCTTCGTTAGCCGGTCAGATACGCAGTATTTT. The rearrangement links TRBV7-2 to TRBJ2-3; D is uncertain. Trimming removed 3 bases from V and 4 bases from J, with 11 bases in between. The CDR3 is 14 residues long. CDR1 and CDR2 (germline): SGHTA, FQGNSA.

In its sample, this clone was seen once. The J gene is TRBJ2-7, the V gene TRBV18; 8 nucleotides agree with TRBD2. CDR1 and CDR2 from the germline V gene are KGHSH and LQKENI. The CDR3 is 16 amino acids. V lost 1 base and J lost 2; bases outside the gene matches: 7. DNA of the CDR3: TGTGCCAGCTCACCACAAAGCGGGAGAGTGGCCTACGAGCAGTACTTC. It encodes CASSPQSGRVAYEQYF.

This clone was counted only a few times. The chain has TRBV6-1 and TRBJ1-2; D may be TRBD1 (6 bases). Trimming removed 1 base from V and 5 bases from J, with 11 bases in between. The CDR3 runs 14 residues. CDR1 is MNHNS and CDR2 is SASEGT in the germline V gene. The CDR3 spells CASSEDRAPYGYTF. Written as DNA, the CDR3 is TGTGCCAGCAGTGAAGACAGGGCCCCGTATGGCTACACCTTC.

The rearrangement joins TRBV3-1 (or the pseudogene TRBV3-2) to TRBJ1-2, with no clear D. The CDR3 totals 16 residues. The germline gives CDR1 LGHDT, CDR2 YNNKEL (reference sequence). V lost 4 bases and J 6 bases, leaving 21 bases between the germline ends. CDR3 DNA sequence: TGTGCCAGCAGCCTCCTGGGGAGGGCGCTTTTCGATGGCTACACCTTC. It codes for CASSLLGRALFDGYTF.

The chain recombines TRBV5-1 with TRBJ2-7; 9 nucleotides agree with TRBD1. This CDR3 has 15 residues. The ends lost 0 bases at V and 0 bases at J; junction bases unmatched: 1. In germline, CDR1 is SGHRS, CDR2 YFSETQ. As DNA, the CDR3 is TGCGCCAGCAGCTTGGTGACAGGGGGCTCCTACGAGCAGTACTTC. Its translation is CASSLVTGGSYEQYF. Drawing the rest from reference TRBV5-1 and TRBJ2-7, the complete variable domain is KAGVTQTPRYLIKTRGQQVTLSCSPISGHRSVSWYQQTPGQGLQFLFEYFSETQRNKGNFPGRFSGRQFSNSRSEMNVSTLELGDSALYLCASSLVTGGSYEQYFGPGTRLTVT.

The CDR3 sequence is CAIRSRQGTGGANVLTF. Written as DNA, the CDR3 is TGTGCCATCAGATCAAGACAGGGTACGGGTGGGGCCAACGTCCTGACTTTC. The chain uses TRBV10-3 and TRBJ2-6, with 7 bases lining up with TRBD1. The germline CDR1 and CDR2 sequences are ENHRY and SYGVKD. This CDR3 has 17 amino acids. The V and J ends lost 6 bases and 3 bases, in that order; junction bases with no gene match: 11.

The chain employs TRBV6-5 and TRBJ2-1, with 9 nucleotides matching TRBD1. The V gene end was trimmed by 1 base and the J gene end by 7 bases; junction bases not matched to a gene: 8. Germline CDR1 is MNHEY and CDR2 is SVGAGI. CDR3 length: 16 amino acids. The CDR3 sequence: CASSYLGQGTRNEQFF. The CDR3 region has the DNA TGTGCCAGCAGTTACTTGGGACAGGGAACGCGTAATGAGCAGTTCTTC.

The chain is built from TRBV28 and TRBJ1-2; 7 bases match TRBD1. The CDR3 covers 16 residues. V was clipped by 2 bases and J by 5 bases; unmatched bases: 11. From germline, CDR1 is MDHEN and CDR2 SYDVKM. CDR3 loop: CASSLILRDSTYGYTF. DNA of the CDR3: TGTGCCAGCAGTTTAATACTCCGGGACAGCACATATGGCTACACCTTC.

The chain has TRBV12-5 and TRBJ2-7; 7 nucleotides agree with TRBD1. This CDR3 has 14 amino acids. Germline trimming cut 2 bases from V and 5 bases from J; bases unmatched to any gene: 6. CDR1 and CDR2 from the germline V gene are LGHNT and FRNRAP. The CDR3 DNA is TGTGCTAGTGGTTTGCGACAGGGAGCGGACGAGCAGTACTTC. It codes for CASGLRQGADEQYF.

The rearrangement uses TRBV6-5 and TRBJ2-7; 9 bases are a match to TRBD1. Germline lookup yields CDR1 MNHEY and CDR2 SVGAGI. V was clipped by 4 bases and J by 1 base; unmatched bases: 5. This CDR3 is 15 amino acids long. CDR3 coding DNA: TGTGCCAGCAGTTCGGGGGACAGGGCTTCCTACGAGCAGTACTTC. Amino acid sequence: CASSSGDRASYEQYF.

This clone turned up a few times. DNA for the CDR3: TGTGCCAGCAGCCAAGCCCTGACAGGGTATGGCTACACCTTC. Translated: CASSQALTGYGYTF. The V gene is TRBV3-1 (or the pseudogene TRBV3-2), the J gene TRBJ1-2; 7 bases agree with TRBD1. This CDR3 has 14 amino acids. V shed 1 base and J 5 bases; nucleotides not matched to a gene: 4. Per the germline V gene, CDR1 is LGHDT and CDR2 is YNNKEL (reference sequence).

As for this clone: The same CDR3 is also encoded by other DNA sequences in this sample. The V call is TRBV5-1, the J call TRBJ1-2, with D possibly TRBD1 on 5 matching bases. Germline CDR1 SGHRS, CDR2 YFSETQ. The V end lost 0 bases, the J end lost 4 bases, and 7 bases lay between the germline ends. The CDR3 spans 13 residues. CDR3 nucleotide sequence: TGCGCCAGCAGCTTGGGACAGAGCTATGGCTACACCTTC. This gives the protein CASSLGQSYGYTF.

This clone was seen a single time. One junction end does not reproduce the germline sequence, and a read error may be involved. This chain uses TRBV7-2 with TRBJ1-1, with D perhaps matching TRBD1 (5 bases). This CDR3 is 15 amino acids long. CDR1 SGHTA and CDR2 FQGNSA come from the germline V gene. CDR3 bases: TGTGCCAGCAGCCTAGCGATGGGGGGGAACACTGAAGCTTTCTTT. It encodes CASSLAMGGNTEAFF.

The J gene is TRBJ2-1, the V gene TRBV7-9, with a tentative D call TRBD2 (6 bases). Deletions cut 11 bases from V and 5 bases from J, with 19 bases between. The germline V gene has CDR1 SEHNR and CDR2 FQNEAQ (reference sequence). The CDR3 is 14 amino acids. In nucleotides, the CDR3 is TGTGCCCATGAGGGAGCTAGCGCGCACAATGAGCAGTTCTTC. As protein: CAHEGASAHNEQFF.

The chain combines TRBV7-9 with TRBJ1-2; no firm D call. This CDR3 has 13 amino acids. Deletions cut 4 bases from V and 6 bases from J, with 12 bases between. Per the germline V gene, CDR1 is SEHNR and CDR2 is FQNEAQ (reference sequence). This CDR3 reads CASSSSPEDGYTF. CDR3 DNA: TGTGCCAGCAGCTCCAGCCCCGAGGATGGCTACACCTTC.